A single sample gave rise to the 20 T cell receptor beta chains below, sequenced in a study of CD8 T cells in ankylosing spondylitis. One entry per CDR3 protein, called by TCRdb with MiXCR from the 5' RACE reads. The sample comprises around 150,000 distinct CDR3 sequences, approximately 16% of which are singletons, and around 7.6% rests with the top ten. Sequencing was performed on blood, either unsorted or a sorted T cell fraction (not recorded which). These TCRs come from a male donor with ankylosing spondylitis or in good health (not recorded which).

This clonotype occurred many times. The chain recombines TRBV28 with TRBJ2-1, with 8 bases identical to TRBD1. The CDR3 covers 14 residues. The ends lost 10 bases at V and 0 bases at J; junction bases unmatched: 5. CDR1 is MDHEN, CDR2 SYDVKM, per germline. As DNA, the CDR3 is TGTGCCATCCTCGGGACAGGCTCCTACAATGAGCAGTTCTTC. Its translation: CAILGTGSYNEQFF.

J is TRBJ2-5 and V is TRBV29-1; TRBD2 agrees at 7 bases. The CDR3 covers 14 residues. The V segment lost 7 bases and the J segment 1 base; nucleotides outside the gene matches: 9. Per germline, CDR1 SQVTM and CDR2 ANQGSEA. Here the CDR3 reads CSAGRLAAQETQYF. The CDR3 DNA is TGCAGCGCGGGGCGGCTAGCGGCCCAAGAGACCCAGTACTTC.

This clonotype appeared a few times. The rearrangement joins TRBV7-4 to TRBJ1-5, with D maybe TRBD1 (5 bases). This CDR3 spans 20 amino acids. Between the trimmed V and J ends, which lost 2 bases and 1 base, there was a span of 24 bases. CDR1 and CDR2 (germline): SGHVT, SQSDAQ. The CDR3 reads CASSLYQAQGSKSSNQPQHF. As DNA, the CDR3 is TGTGCCAGCAGCTTATATCAGGCTCAGGGCTCGAAGTCGAGCAATCAGCCCCAGCATTTT. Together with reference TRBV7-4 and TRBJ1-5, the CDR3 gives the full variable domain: GAGVSQSPRYKVAKRGRDVALRCDSISGHVTLYWYRQTLGQGSEVLTYSQSDAQRDKSGRPSGRFSAERPERSVSTLKIQRTEQGDSAVYLCASSLYQAQGSKSSNQPQHFGDGTRLSIL.

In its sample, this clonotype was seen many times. DNA for the CDR3: TGCGCCAGCAGCCTAATGACACAGGGAACTAATGAAAAACTGTTTTTT. Its protein product is CASSLMTQGTNEKLFF. The rearrangement links TRBV5-1 to TRBJ1-4; the D gene is possibly TRBD1 (6 bases). CDR3 length: 16 residues. Germline lookup yields CDR1 SGHRS and CDR2 YFSETQ. Deletions cut 4 bases from V and 1 base from J, with 14 bases between.

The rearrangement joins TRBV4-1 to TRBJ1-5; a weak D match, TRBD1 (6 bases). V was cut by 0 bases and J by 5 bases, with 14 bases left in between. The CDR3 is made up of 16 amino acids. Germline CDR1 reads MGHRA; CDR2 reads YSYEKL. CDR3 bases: TGCGCCAGCAGCCAAGATGTAACAGGGAGGCATCAGCCCCAGCATTTT. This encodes CASSQDVTGRHQPQHF.

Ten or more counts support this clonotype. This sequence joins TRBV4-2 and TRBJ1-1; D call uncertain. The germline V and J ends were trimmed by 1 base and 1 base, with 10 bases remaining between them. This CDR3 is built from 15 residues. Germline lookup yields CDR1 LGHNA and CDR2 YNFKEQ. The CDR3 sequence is CASSQGSGWNTEAFF. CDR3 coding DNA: TGTGCCAGCAGCCAAGGCTCGGGTTGGAACACTGAAGCTTTCTTT.

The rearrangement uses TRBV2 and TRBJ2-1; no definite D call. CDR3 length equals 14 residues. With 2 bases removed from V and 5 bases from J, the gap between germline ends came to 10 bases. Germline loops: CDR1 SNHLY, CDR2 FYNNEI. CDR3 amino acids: CASSERRTDNEQFF. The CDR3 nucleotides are TGTGCCAGCAGTGAACGCCGGACCGACAATGAGCAGTTCTTC.

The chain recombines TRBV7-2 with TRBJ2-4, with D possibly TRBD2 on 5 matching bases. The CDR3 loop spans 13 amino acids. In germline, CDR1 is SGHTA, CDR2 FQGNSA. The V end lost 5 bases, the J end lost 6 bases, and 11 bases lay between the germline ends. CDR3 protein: CASSRDSINIQYF. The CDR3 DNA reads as TGTGCCAGCAGCCGGGATTCAATAAACATTCAGTACTTC.

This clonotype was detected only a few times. The CDR3: CSASLGHNQPQHF. The CDR3 nucleotides are TGCAGTGCTAGCCTGGGACACAATCAGCCCCAGCATTTT. This chain uses TRBV20-1 with TRBJ1-5, with D maybe TRBD1 (6 bases). The CDR3 loop spans 13 amino acids. With 3 bases removed from V and 3 bases from J, the gap between germline ends came to 9 bases. Per germline, CDR1 DFQATT and CDR2 SNEGSKA (reference sequence).

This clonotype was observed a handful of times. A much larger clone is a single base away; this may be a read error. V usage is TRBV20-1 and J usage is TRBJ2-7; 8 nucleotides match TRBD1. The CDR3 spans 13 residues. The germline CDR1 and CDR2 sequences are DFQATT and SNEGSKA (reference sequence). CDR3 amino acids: CSARDRVRYEQCF. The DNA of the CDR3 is TGCAGTGCTAGGGACAGGGTTCGGTACGAGCAGTGCTTC.

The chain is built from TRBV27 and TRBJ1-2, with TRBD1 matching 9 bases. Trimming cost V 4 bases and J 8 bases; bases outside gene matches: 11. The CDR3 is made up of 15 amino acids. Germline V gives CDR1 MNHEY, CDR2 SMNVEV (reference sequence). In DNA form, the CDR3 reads TGTGCCAGCAGTTCGTGGACAGGGGCTCTCTCCGGCTACACCTTC. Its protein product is CASSSWTGALSGYTF.

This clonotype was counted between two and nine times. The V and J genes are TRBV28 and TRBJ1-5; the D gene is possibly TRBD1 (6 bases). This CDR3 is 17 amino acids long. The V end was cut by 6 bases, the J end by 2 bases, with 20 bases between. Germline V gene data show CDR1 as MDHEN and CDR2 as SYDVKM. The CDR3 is CASSTGRGRMGNQPQHF. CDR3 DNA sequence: TGTGCCAGCAGCACCGGGCGGGGGCGGATGGGCAATCAGCCCCAGCATTTT.

The CDR3 spells CASSEARSSSEAFF. The CDR3, as DNA: TGTGCCAGCAGTGAAGCGCGCAGTTCGTCTGAAGCTTTCTTT. This chain joins TRBV6-1 and TRBJ1-1; D remains unclear. This CDR3 spans 14 amino acids. Germline values: CDR1 MNHNS, CDR2 SASEGT. V shed 0 bases and J shed 6 bases, with 11 bases lying between them.

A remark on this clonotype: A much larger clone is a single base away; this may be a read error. The DNA of the CDR3 is TGTACCAGTCTGACTAGCGGGAGGAATGAGCAGTTCTTC. Its translation is CTSLTSGRNEQFF. The V call is TRBV3-1, the J call TRBJ2-1; 13 positions match TRBD2. CDR3 length: 13 amino acids. The germline V gene has CDR1 LGHDT and CDR2 YNNKEL (reference sequence).

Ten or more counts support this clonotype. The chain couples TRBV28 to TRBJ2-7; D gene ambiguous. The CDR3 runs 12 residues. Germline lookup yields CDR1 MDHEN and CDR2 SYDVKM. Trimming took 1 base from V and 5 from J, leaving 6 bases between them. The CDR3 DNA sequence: TGTGCCAGCAGTTTATATGGGAACGAGCAGTACTTC. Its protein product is CASSLYGNEQYF. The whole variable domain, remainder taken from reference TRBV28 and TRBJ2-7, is DVKVTQSSRYLVKRTGEKVFLECVQDMDHENMFWYRQDPGLGLRLIYFSYDVKMKEKGDIPEGYSVSREKKERFSLILESASTNQTSMYLCASSLYGNEQYFGPGTRLTVT.

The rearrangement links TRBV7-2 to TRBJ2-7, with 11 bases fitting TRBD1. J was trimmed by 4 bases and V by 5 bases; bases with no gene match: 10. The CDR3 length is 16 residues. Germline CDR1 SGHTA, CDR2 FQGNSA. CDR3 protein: CASSPSWTGGKYEQYF. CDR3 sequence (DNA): TGTGCCAGCAGCCCTTCTTGGACAGGGGGCAAGTACGAGCAGTACTTC.

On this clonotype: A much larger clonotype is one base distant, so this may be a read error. CDR3: CCAPRQGGTIGNQPQHF. CDR3 nucleotides: TGCTGTGCTCCGAGACAGGGGGGGACTATTGGGAATCAGCCCCAGCATTTT. The chain employs TRBV20-1 and TRBJ1-5; 9 bases line up with TRBD1. The germline V gene encodes CDR1 DFQATT and CDR2 SNEGSKA (reference sequence). The CDR3 length is 17 residues.

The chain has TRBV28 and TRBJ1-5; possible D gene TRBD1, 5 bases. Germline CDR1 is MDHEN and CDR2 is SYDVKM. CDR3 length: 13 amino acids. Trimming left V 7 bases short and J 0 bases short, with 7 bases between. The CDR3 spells CASKDNSNQPQHF. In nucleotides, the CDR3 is TGTGCCAGCAAGGACAATAGCAATCAGCCCCAGCATTTT. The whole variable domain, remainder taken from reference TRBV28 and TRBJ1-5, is DVKVTQSSRYLVKRTGEKVFLECVQDMDHENMFWYRQDPGLGLRLIYFSYDVKMKEKGDIPEGYSVSREKKERFSLILESASTNQTSMYLCASKDNSNQPQHFGDGTRLSIL.

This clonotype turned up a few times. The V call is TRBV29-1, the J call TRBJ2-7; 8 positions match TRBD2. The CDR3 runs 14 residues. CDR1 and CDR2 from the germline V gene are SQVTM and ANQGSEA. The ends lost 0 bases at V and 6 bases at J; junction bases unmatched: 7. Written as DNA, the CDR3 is TGCAGCGTTGAAGATCAAGCGGGAGCTGGCGAGCAGTACTTC. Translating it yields CSVEDQAGAGEQYF.

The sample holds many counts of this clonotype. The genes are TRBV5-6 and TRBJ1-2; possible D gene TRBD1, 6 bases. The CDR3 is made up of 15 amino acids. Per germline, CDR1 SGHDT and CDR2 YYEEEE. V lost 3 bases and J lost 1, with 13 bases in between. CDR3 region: CASSWDTTLNYGYTF. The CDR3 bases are TGTGCCAGCAGCTGGGACACAACTCTTAACTATGGCTACACCTTC.